The 10 T cell receptor beta chains below were found in one sample sequenced in a study of T cells in Graves' hyperthyroidism and ophthalmopathy (dated by TCRdb to between 2017 and 2020). The library was built by means of multiplex PCR. Sequencing used an Illumina HiSeq 2000. TCR beta CDR3 regions were amplified from RNA transcripts. For the first round of RT-PCR on the TCR CDR3, the HTBI primer set was used together with the Qiagen OneStep RT-PCR kit. TCRdb trimmed public reads at Q25 via fastp, called clones via MiXCR and kept in-frame beta chains. Duplicate CDR3 protein sequences are folded into a single record with the most common DNA and genes. For this sample there are roughly 350,000 distinct CDR3 sequences; roughly 15% appear just once. The top ten constitute 30% to 40% of the sample. The sequencing sample was made of blood. All receptors come from a woman aged 40 to 50 with Graves' ophthalmopathy.

CDR3 residues: CASKIRRNTEAFF. DNA of the CDR3: TGTGCCTCCAAGATCCGTAGGAACACTGAAGCTTTCTTT. J is TRBJ1-1 and V is TRBV6-1; no firm D call. The V end was cut by 11 bases, the J end by 1 base, with 14 bases between. Germline CDR1 is MNHNS and CDR2 is SASEGT. CDR3 length equals 13 residues.

This clonotype was observed a handful of times. The chain recombines TRBV24-1 with TRBJ2-2; D might be TRBD2 (6 bases). The germline V gene has CDR1 KGHDR and CDR2 SFDVKD. Trimming stripped 4 bases from V and 1 base from J, with 12 bases between. The CDR3 loop spans 16 amino acids. CDR3 in DNA: TGTGCCACCAGTGAACCCGGGACTCTGAACACCGGGGAGCTGTTTTTT. Residues: CATSEPGTLNTGELFF.

This clonotype was counted only a few times. The chain couples TRBV5-1 to TRBJ1-1; D may be TRBD1 (5 bases). This CDR3 is 13 amino acids long. Between the trimmed V and J ends, which lost 7 bases and 6 bases, there was a span of 16 bases. Germline V gene sequence: CDR1 SGHRS, CDR2 YFSETQ. The CDR3 nucleotides read TGCGCCAGCGGCCTTGGAGGGGCGGCTGAAGCTTTCTTT. Its protein is CASGLGGAAEAFF.

The sample holds many counts of this clonotype. The chain has TRBV28 and TRBJ1-2; 11 nucleotides agree with TRBD1. The CDR3 extends over 13 amino acids. V was clipped by 5 bases and J by 8 bases; unmatched bases: 4. Germline V gene sequence: CDR1 MDHEN, CDR2 SYDVKM. CDR3 sequence reads: CASSRTGGEGYTF. Here the CDR3 DNA reads TGTGCCAGCAGTCGGACAGGGGGCGAAGGCTACACCTTC.

This clonotype came up a few times. The V call is TRBV7-9, the J call TRBJ1-3; 7 nucleotides agree with TRBD1. The length of the CDR3 is 15 residues. The V and J ends lost 3 bases and 0 bases, in that order; junction bases with no gene match: 2. Germline assignment: CDR1 SEHNR and CDR2 FQNEAQ (reference sequence). DNA for the CDR3: TGTGCCAGCAGCTTCTACAGGGGCTCTGGAAACACCATATATTTT. Protein product: CASSFYRGSGNTIYF.

This clonotype was found many times. J is TRBJ2-5 and V is TRBV11-3; 13 bases line up with TRBD2. This CDR3 is built from 16 residues. Germline CDR1 reads SGHNT; CDR2 reads YENEEA. V lost 5 bases to trimming and J lost 5 bases; unmatched junction nucleotides: 8. This chain's CDR3 is CASSMRTSGGRETQYF. The CDR3 bases are TGTGCCAGCAGCATGCGGACTAGCGGGGGCCGGGAGACCCAGTACTTC.

This clonotype was detected a few times. The V and J genes are TRBV2 and TRBJ1-2; TRBD1 matches at 9 bases. V shed 5 bases, J shed 7 bases, and the junction held 17 bases outside the gene matches. CDR1 SNHLY and CDR2 FYNNEI come from the germline V gene. CDR3 length: 17 amino acids. The CDR3 loop is CASSIAGGQGRLAGYTF. As DNA, the CDR3 is TGTGCCAGCAGTATCGCGGGGGGACAGGGAAGGCTTGCTGGCTACACCTTC.

This clonotype was seen a handful of times. This chain joins TRBV7-9 and TRBJ1-5; D is unresolved. The germline CDR1 and CDR2 sequences are SEHNR and FQNEAQ (reference sequence). Trimming removed 1 base at V and 5 bases at J, with 9 bases between. This CDR3 contains 14 residues. The CDR3 reads CASSLGSGDQPQHF. CDR3 bases: TGTGCCAGCAGCTTAGGGTCCGGGGATCAGCCCCAGCATTTT.

Ten or more counts support this clonotype. V usage is TRBV6-1 and J usage is TRBJ2-5, with 7 bases that match TRBD1. The CDR3 length is 11 residues. CDR1 and CDR2 (germline): MNHNS, SASEGT. V was pared by 6 bases and J by 14 bases, with 9 bases of the junction left unmatched. CDR3 sequence: CASSDRDRTYF. Here the CDR3 DNA reads TGTGCCAGCAGCGACCGGGACAGAACATACTTC.

In its sample, this clonotype was seen many times. The chain uses TRBV2 and TRBJ2-1, with TRBD2 matching over 11 bases. V was clipped by 11 bases and J by 7 bases; unmatched bases: 10. This CDR3 region has 14 residues. The V gene's germline CDR1 is SNHLY and CDR2 FYNNEI. DNA for the CDR3: TGTGCCGACAGCATGGGACTAGCGGCTAATGAGCAGTTCTTC. Amino acid sequence: CADSMGLAANEQFF.